What follows is one T cell receptor beta chain and its context. It lacks a known antigen. Base qualities are not at hand, and no much larger clone is one base apart. This sample is drawn from a study of cytomegalovirus exposure and HLA in healthy donors (dated by TCRdb to 2017 to 2019). About the study as a whole: An earlier analysis of some 550 of the donors reported roughly 300 Gb of sequence data and some 120 million unique TCR beta sequences from roughly 200 million T cells. Roughly five DR-DQ haplotypes were treated as single units for association and clustering because of strong linkage in the cohort. High-throughput TCR immunosequencing, statistical association of individual TCRs with disease status, and machine learning were combined to predict cytomegalovirus infection status. Typing coverage differed by locus: A, B, C, DRB1 and DQB1 were typed in roughly 620-640 donors, DQA1 in about 500, DPA1 in 600 to 610, and DPB1 in just under 480. Donor age, sex, ethnicity and CMV serostatus were compiled together with the repertoire data. Genome-wide SNP genotypes for about 65% of the 666 donors were used in a later genetic analysis, which treated that subset as a discovery cohort. The study aimed to test whether cataloging public T cell receptors could reveal signatures of past pathogen exposure. In addition to the first cohort of approximately 650 subjects, a separate validation cohort of approximately 110 different subjects was used. An early release covering 500 to 750 HLA-typed donors comprised about 310 gigabases of sequencing data and 85 million or so unique TCR sequences. Every discovery cohort repertoire had been produced on one sequencing platform. An earlier analysis of a few hundred of the donors applied high-throughput TCR beta sequencing to assess whether each TCR beta V gene segment acted as functional or pseudogenic. In the later analysis, no new phenotypic data were used to find candidate immune exposures; instead, reliance was placed on TCR beta sequences and their occurrence across donors. Among some 400 genotyped donors of the cohort, an average of around 240,000 unique TCR beta nucleotide sequences were sequenced per donor, about a sixth of them non-productive. HLA typing included class I and class II loci at four-digit resolution. To study patterns of TCR occurrence, a later analysis re-analyzed previously published TCR beta repertoires from around 660 donors and added high-resolution HLA genotyping. Of the 300 to 450 genotyped donors, over 65% fell in the genetic ancestry cluster associated with self-reported Caucasian donors. The T cell repertoires of around 670 subjects were profiled by immunosequencing and related to cytomegalovirus serostatus. General findings and caveats noted by the study authors: A later analysis associated about 18,000 TCR beta sequences with specific HLA alleles at a false discovery rate of 0.05. A total of about 150 TCR beta chains were listed by the study as associated with cytomegalovirus. Because counts were too low, roughly 18 rarely observed V segments, including chromosome 9 orphons, were left out of the earlier analysis of 587 of the donors. While some public TCRs were present in many individuals, most TCR sequences turned up only very rarely across donors. An earlier analysis of roughly 570 of the donors showed that most TCR beta V segments appeared in productive rearrangements either about 90% or about 30% of the time, which broadly matched IMGT annotations. In both the original and validation cohorts, the classifier was reported to diagnose cytomegalovirus status with high specificity and sensitivity. A later analysis reported that several top co-occurrence clusters appeared linked to parvovirus B19, influenza, CMV and Epstein-Barr virus. Presence/absence analyses assumed roughly uniform sequencing depth across donors, an assumption that may not hold. Linkage disequilibrium might explain the correlated functional status among segregating V segments, but an unknown experimental factor could not be ruled out. Some IMGT-functional V segments, including TRBV6-2 and TRBV6-3, could not be told apart with the 87-base-pair reads, so those segments were excluded. A later analysis found that TCR association rates varied across HLA loci, with DRB1 alleles showing the most associated TCRs and HLA-C alleles the fewest. The only immune exposure information available for the cohort was CMV serostatus. Three of the identified cytomegalovirus-associated TCR beta chains were confirmed in vitro to be specific for cytomegalovirus antigens. A cluster of highly shared sequence variants was judged likely to be a technical artifact of the sequencing pipeline. According to a later genetic analysis, donors in an Asian-associated ancestry cluster had fewer N-insertions in productive TCRs than the approximately 670-donor mean. A later analysis found that HLA-associated TCR beta chains were more clonally expanded and had lower generation probabilities than equally common non-associated chains. Because HLA typing was unavailable for some donors at each locus, only the typed subset was used in association tests. In a later analysis, most CMV-associated TCR beta chains were found to appear HLA-restricted, with HLA associations seemingly driven largely by CMV exposure. Assigning TCR associations to individual alleles was difficult when HLA alleles, especially DR and DQ, strongly co-occurred. In this cohort, only TCR beta chains were sequenced, and detectable features were limited by the absence of alpha or paired-chain data. The authors suggested that the approach could potentially be generalized to other disease states and immunological phenotypes. A further reported finding was that TCR beta sequences accurately predicted the HLA-A and HLA-B alleles for most subjects in the first cohort. In a later genetic analysis, a missense DCLRE1C variant was associated with V-gene and J-gene trimming of TCR beta chains, and the association was replicated in an independent cohort.

The cohort was made up of approximately 670 healthy bone marrow donors. At the time of sampling, every cohort member was nominally healthy, though immune exposures that went unrecorded were likely present. The donor was CMV seropositive and was included in the group of almost 300 seropositive cohort members. A peripheral blood sample was collected from each donor, and TCR beta sequencing was performed on peripheral blood mononuclear cells. Genomic DNA extraction from the blood cell samples was performed with the Qiagen DNeasy Blood Extraction Kit. CDR1 and CDR2 are read off the germline V gene (reference sequence) as LNHDA and SQIVND. From cysteine to phenylalanine, the CDR3 is 18 amino acids long. CDR3 DNA only is kept here, 54 bases in frame from base 1. V ends up 4 bases short and J 2 bases short, with an unmatched junction base count of 11. The library came from the immunoSEQ multiplex PCR assay. A mixture of 60 forward primers for TCR Vbeta segments and 13 reverse primers for TCR Jbeta segments was used in the multiplex PCR. The CDR3 region of rearranged TCR beta genes was amplified from genomic DNA with a multiplex PCR assay. The Illumina HiSeq System was used to sequence the amplified TCR beta libraries as 87-base-pair reads. Under the source paper's analysis protocol: A later analysis tallied roughly 80 million unique TCR beta chains across the 666 repertoires, and about 10 million of those chains were shared by two or more donors. Raw reads were error-corrected and collapsed into unique sequences with a nearest-neighbor algorithm that merged closely related sequences to remove PCR and sequencing errors. To assign V, D and J gene segments, CDR3 sequences were aligned to IMGT reference sequences. Each retained sequence needed at least a six-nucleotide match to both a V gene segment and a J gene segment. Rearrangements were called productive when the CDR3 lacked stop codons and stayed in frame with V and J; all others were non-productive. CDR3 was defined by IMGT convention, running from the second conserved V-encoded cysteine to the conserved J-encoded phenylalanine. The earlier analysis of 587 of the donors excluded sequences that lacked an unambiguous match to a single V gene segment. In an earlier analysis of 500 to 750 of the donors, V segments were called functional above 56.7% productive rearrangements and were called segregating when the between-donor standard deviation exceeded 5%. A statistical classification framework was built for diagnosing cytomegalovirus status from the catalog of TCR beta chain sequences. In a later analysis, TCR nucleotide sequences were compared against IMGT/GENE-DB human TR gene sequences so that V and J genes could be assigned. Using the TCRdist pipeline, a later analysis assigned CDR3 sequences along with most-parsimonious VDJ recombination scenarios. In a later analysis, each TCR beta chain was defined by its CDR3 amino acid sequence together with its V-gene family, and reads lacking a unique V-gene family were excluded. To address suspected cross-contamination and a sequencing artifact, a later analysis removed roughly 640 highly shared, low-generation-probability nucleotide sequences. A later analysis calculated a clonal expansion index for each public chain from normalized within-repertoire ranks of inferred template counts. In a later analysis, generation probabilities were computed with a VDJ recombination model fitted to out-of-frame rearrangements, and the resulting probabilities were checked against IGoR. Hypergeometric tests were used in a later analysis to score TCR-TCR, TCR-HLA and TCR-CMV co-occurrence, with a repertoire-size bias correction applied to the TCR pairs. False discovery rates were estimated in a later analysis by permuting HLA or CMV assignments 20 times. In a later analysis, co-occurring TCRs were grouped using DBSCAN, and TCRdist sequence similarity was added for clustering within HLA-allele-positive subsets. Repertoires with fewer than 30,000 or more than 120,000 public chains, plus five repertoires with anomalous nucleotide sharing, were excluded from co-occurrence clustering. The table comes from immuneACCESS by way of TCRdb, which keeps in-frame sequences with V and J called. Part of the clones is missing from these tables; in studies checked, under half for an unresolved V gene and the rest for unknown reasons. V and J calls and clone size come straight from that table; D and trimming were deduced from the DNA. Recorded for this sample are 110,000 or so clones; 70% to 80% of them occurred a single time. The leading ten clones occupy about 4.2% of the sample.

The sample taken for sequencing was PBMCs. This TCR came from a woman between 35 and 50 years old in good health and CMV-seropositive. The rearrangement joined TRBV19 to TRBJ2-7, with 13 bases in between that match TRBD2. This receptor has the CDR3 CASSKLAGGPQDAYEQYF. The DNA sequence follows: TGTGCCAGTAGTAAACTAGCGGGAGGGCCTCAGGACGCCTACGAGCAGTACTTC.